The sequence of this TCR beta chain was determined in a study of response to subunit inactivated influenza vaccine. Details on this clonotype: As yet, its antigen is unknown.

TCRdb fed the RT-PCR reads into MiXCR, producing one record per CDR3 protein. The repertoire holds a few hundred thousand distinct CDR3 sequences, with 14% as singletons. Points from the study as a whole: Researchers suggested that each seasonal influenza vaccination recruits few new T cells.

The CDR3 length is 16 residues. CDR1 PRHDT and CDR2 FYEKMQ come from the germline V gene (reference sequence). Deletions cut 11 bases from V and 0 bases from J, with 22 bases between. This clonotype was obtained from a man in his fifties or sixties who received an inactivated influenza vaccine. The sample here was PBMCs from blood, taken roughly 12 days after vaccination. The chain combines TRBV13 with TRBJ1-2; no firm D call. CDR3 sequence reads: CASSRHQETSNYGYTF. The CDR3, as DNA: TGTGCCTCCTCAAGGCACCAGGAAACGTCTAACTATGGCTACACCTTC.